Below, 16 T cell receptor beta chains from the same sample are listed, as sequenced in a study of cytomegalovirus exposure and HLA in healthy donors. PCR employed 60 Vbeta and 13 Jbeta primers. Data came from immunoSEQ multiplex PCR; TCRdb stores just in-frame clones and leaves some out. This table holds 150,000 to 200,000 clones, roughly 80% found once. Material for sequencing was PBMCs. These TCRs come from a man aged 30 to 39 in good health and CMV-seropositive.

The chain recombines TRBV5-4 with TRBJ1-2, with TRBD1 matching over 8 bases. The CDR3 is 14 amino acids. Trimming took 3 bases from V and 4 from J; bases not matched to a gene: 5. CDR1 SGHNT and CDR2 YYREEE come from the germline V gene (reference sequence). CDR3 bases: TGTGCCAGCAGCTCACCGGACAGGGTCTATGGCTACACCTTC. It specifies CASSSPDRVYGYTF.

The rearrangement links TRBV7-2 to TRBJ2-7, with D possibly being TRBD1 (6 bases). Germline loops: CDR1 SGHTA, CDR2 FQGNSA. The CDR3 is made up of 15 amino acids. Trimming took 1 base from V and 1 from J, leaving 11 bases between them. CDR3 amino acids: CASSLEGHSSYEQYF. The DNA for the CDR3 is TGTGCCAGCAGCTTAGAGGGACACTCGTCCTACGAGCAGTACTTC.

V gene TRBV6-1 combines with J gene TRBJ2-3; maybe TRBD1 (6 bases). Trimming cost V 3 bases and J 1 base, with 8 bases left between them. This CDR3 contains 14 residues. The germline CDR1 and CDR2 sequences are MNHNS and SASEGT. CDR3 sequence reads: CASSDKGGTDTQYF. For the CDR3, the DNA is TGTGCCAGCAGTGACAAGGGGGGCACAGATACGCAGTATTTT.

The gene calls are TRBV7-9 and TRBJ2-7; TRBD2 matches at 10 bases. CDR3 size: 16 residues. V lost 1 base, J lost 10 bases, and 13 bases stayed unmatched. In germline, CDR1 is SEHNR, CDR2 FQNEAQ (reference sequence). The CDR3 DNA reads as TGTGCCAGCAGCTTAGACGGTAGCCTAGCGGGGGACCCTCAGTACTTC. Translating gives CASSLDGSLAGDPQYF.

This chain links TRBV18 with TRBJ1-5; tentatively, D is TRBD1 (5 bases). V was shortened by 2 bases and J by 3 bases, with 14 bases between the two germline ends. The V gene's germline CDR1 is KGHSH and CDR2 LQKENI. The length of the CDR3 is 16 residues. CDR3: CASSPGQGGTNQPQHF. The CDR3 coding sequence is TGTGCCAGCTCACCAGGGCAGGGAGGGACCAATCAGCCCCAGCATTTT.

This clone was seen just once. The V gene is TRBV7-2, the J gene TRBJ2-1; 10 bases are a match to TRBD2. Germline CDR1 SGHTA, CDR2 FQGNSA. The CDR3 has 15 residues. Trimming removed 10 bases from V and 8 bases from J; junction bases left unmatched: 14. The CDR3 DNA reads as TGTGCCACCGACGATACTAGCGGGACGGTTGATGAGCAGTTCTTC. This gives the protein CATDDTSGTVDEQFF. Based on the CDR3 plus reference TRBV7-2 and TRBJ2-1, the full variable domain is GAGVSQSPSNKVTEKGKDVELRCDPISGHTALYWYRQSLGQGLEFLIYFQGNSAPDKSGLPSDRFSAERTGGSVSTLTIQRTQQEDSAVYLCATDDTSGTVDEQFFGPGTRLTVL.

The J gene is TRBJ1-1, the V gene TRBV29-1; 8 positions match TRBD1. With 4 bases clipped from V and 2 bases from J, the junction kept 3 bases outside the gene matches. The germline gives CDR1 SQVTM, CDR2 ANQGSEA. This CDR3 is built from 13 residues. CDR3 in DNA: TGCAGCGTTGCGCAGGGGGCCAACACTGAAGCTTTCTTT. The encoded protein is CSVAQGANTEAFF.

The V call is TRBV7-9, the J call TRBJ1-4; weak D call: TRBD1 (5 bases). The CDR3 contains 15 residues. Germline-derived CDR1 and CDR2 are SEHNR and FQNEAQ (reference sequence). The V end was cut by 3 bases, the J end by 8 bases, with 16 bases between. The chain's CDR3 is CASSFIGGGKEKLFF. CDR3 DNA: TGTGCCAGCAGCTTCATCGGGGGAGGAAAGGAAAAACTGTTTTTT.

The chain couples TRBV12-5 to TRBJ1-5; D uncertain. The CDR3 is 18 amino acids. CDR1 LGHNT and CDR2 FRNRAP come from the germline V gene. The V and J ends lost 0 bases and 1 base respectively, with 16 bases between them. CDR3 amino acids: CASGLVRRSGGSNQPQHF. CDR3 DNA sequence: TGTGCTAGTGGTTTGGTTAGGAGATCGGGTGGAAGCAATCAGCCCCAGCATTTT.

The chain is built from TRBV4-1 and TRBJ2-1; D is unclear. Trimming left V 1 base short and J 4 bases short, with 11 bases between. The CDR3 contains 15 residues. Germline loops: CDR1 MGHRA, CDR2 YSYEKL. The CDR3 DNA sequence: TGCGCCAGCAGCCAAGGTCCTAGAGTTTACAATGAGCAGTTCTTC. Its translation is CASSQGPRVYNEQFF.

This clone was detected a few times. The chain joins TRBV28 to TRBJ2-4; 11 bases agree with TRBD2. The CDR3 contains 17 residues. V was pared by 8 bases and J by 0 bases, with 9 bases of the junction left unmatched. Germline V gene data show CDR1 as MDHEN and CDR2 as SYDVKM. This CDR3 is CASLLAGGSLAKNIQYF. CDR3 sequence (DNA): TGTGCCAGCCTCCTAGCGGGAGGTTCCCTAGCCAAAAACATTCAGTACTTC. The full variable domain, rest sourced from reference TRBV28 and TRBJ2-4, is DVKVTQSSRYLVKRTGEKVFLECVQDMDHENMFWYRQDPGLGLRLIYFSYDVKMKEKGDIPEGYSVSREKKERFSLILESASTNQTSMYLCASLLAGGSLAKNIQYFGAGTRLSVL.

The chain carries TRBV7-2 and TRBJ1-1; no definite D call. The germline V gene encodes CDR1 SGHTA and CDR2 FQGNSA. The CDR3 covers 14 residues. V was trimmed by 2 bases and J by 8 bases, leaving 15 bases between them. CDR3 DNA: TGTGCCAGCAGCTTAATTCGGGGTCCTTCCGAAGCTTTCTTT. Its translation: CASSLIRGPSEAFF. Using reference TRBV7-2 and TRBJ1-1 for the parts outside the CDR3, the full variable domain is GAGVSQSPSNKVTEKGKDVELRCDPISGHTALYWYRQSLGQGLEFLIYFQGNSAPDKSGLPSDRFSAERTGGSVSTLTIQRTQQEDSAVYLCASSLIRGPSEAFFGQGTRLTVV.

The V and J genes are TRBV29-1 and TRBJ2-3; 13 bases agree with TRBD2. V trimming: 2 bases; J trimming: 10 bases; junction bases outside the gene matches: 15. This CDR3 spans 17 amino acids. Per germline, CDR1 SQVTM and CDR2 ANQGSEA. This CDR3 is CSVESPGGLAGNSAQYF. CDR3 in DNA: TGCAGCGTTGAATCCCCGGGGGGACTAGCGGGAAATAGTGCGCAGTATTTT.

This clone has a single count. The rearrangement uses TRBV6-4 and TRBJ1-4; D gene unclear. The CDR3 contains 16 residues. V was pared by 0 bases and J by 2 bases, with 10 bases between. The germline V gene has CDR1 MRHNA and CDR2 SNTAGT. DNA of the CDR3: TGTGCCAGCAGTGACTCGAAGAGGGAGACTAATGAAAAACTGTTTTTT. Translated, it gives CASSDSKRETNEKLFF.

This chain links TRBV18 with TRBJ2-1, with 8 nucleotides matching TRBD2. Germline loops: CDR1 KGHSH, CDR2 LQKENI. With 6 bases clipped from V and 7 bases from J, the junction kept 8 bases outside the gene matches. This CDR3 contains 14 residues. This CDR3 reads CASSRSGSQNEQFF. DNA for the CDR3: TGTGCCAGCTCTAGGAGCGGGAGTCAGAATGAGCAGTTCTTC. Full variable domain (missing parts from reference TRBV18 and TRBJ2-1): NAGVMQNPRHLVRRRGQEARLRCSPMKGHSHVYWYRQLPEEGLKFMVYLQKENIIDESGMPKERFSAEFPKEGPSILRIQQVVRGDSAAYFCASSRSGSQNEQFFGPGTRLTVL.

This chain joins TRBV9 and TRBJ2-7; 10 bases match TRBD2. From germline, CDR1 is SGDLS and CDR2 YYNGEE. J was trimmed by 6 bases and V by 3 bases; bases with no gene match: 12. The CDR3 totals 16 residues. The CDR3 is CASSGSSLAGGPEQYF. The CDR3 coding sequence is TGTGCCAGCAGCGGTTCGTCTTTAGCGGGGGGTCCCGAGCAGTACTTC.